The 2 T cell receptor beta chains presented below share a single source sample, sequenced in a study of blood T cell repertoires in COVID-19. Some clones are missing from TCRdb's copy, which holds only in-frame ones; the method was immunoSEQ multiplex PCR. The table lists 85,000 to 110,000 clones, about nine tenths of them singletons. The specimen was peripheral blood. The origin of the receptors is a woman over 75 in a cohort sampled during active COVID-19.

The chain carries TRBV27 and TRBJ2-7; 8 nucleotides align to TRBD1. V lost 5 bases and J lost 6; bases outside the gene matches: 6. The CDR3 loop spans 13 amino acids. Per germline, CDR1 MNHEY and CDR2 SMNVEV (reference sequence). CDR3 amino acids: CASSDRGSTEQYF. The CDR3 nucleotides read TGTGCCAGCAGTGACAGGGGCTCGACCGAGCAGTACTTC.

The J gene is TRBJ2-1, the V gene TRBV6-5; 11 bases are shared with TRBD2. CDR1 and CDR2 from the germline V gene are MNHEY and SVGAGI. This CDR3 spans 15 amino acids. Trimming at V came to 4 bases and at J to 6 bases, leaving 5 bases not matched to a gene. CDR3 sequence: CASSSLAGGRNEQFF. CDR3 in DNA: TGTGCCAGCAGTTCGTTAGCGGGGGGGCGCAATGAGCAGTTCTTC.